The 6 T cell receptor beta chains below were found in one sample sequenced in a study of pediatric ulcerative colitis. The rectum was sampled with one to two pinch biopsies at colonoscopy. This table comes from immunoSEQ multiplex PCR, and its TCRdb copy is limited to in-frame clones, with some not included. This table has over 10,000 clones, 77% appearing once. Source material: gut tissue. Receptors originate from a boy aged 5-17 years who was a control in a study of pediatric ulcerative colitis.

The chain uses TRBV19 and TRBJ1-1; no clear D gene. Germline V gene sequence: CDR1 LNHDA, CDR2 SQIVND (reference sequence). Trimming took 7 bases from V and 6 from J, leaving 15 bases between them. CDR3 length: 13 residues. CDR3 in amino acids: CASKDARWAEAFF. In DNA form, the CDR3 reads TGTGCCAGTAAGGATGCTAGATGGGCTGAAGCTTTCTTT.

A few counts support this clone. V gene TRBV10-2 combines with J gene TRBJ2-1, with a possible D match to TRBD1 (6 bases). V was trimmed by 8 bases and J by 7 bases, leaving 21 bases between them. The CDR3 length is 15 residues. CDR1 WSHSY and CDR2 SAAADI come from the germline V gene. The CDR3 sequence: CASSEPGQRGNEQFF. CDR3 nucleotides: TGCGCCAGCTCAGAACCGGGACAAAGAGGGAATGAGCAGTTCTTC.

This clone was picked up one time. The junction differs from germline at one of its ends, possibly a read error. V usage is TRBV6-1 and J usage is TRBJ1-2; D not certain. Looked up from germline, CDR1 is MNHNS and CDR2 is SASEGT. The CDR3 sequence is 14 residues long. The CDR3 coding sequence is TGTGCCAGCAGTGAAGCGGTGGACGGGTATGGCCACACCTTC. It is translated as CASSEAVDGYGHTF.

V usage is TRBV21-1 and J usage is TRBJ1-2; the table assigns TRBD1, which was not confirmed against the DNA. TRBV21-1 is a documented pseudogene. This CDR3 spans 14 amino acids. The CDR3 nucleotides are TGTGCCAGCAGCAACGGCCAGGGGGCCTATGGCTACACCTTC. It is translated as CASSNGQGAYGYTF.

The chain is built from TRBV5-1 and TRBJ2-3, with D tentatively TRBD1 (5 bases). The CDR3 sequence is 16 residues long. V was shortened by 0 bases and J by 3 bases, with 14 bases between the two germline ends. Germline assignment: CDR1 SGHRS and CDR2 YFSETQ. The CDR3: CASSLESRGVTDTQYF. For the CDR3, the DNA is TGCGCCAGCAGCTTGGAGAGTAGGGGTGTAACAGATACGCAGTATTTT.

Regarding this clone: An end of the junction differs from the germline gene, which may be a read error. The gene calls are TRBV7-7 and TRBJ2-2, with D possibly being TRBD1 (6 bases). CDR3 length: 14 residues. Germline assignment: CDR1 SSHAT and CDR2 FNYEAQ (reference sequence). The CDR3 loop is CASTQGQNTGELFF. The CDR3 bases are TGTGCTAGCACCCAGGGGCAGAACACCGGGGAGCTGTTTTTT.